The T cell receptor beta chain under discussion was sequenced for a study of identical twins. V was trimmed by 1 base and J by 0 bases, leaving 7 bases between them. This CDR3 has 14 residues. Per germline, CDR1 SGDLS and CDR2 YYNGEE. Each CDR3 protein gets one entry after TCRdb re-called the 5' RACE reads with MiXCR. The sample lists 450,000 or so distinct CDR3 sequences; roughly 24% were seen once. The sample holds a few counts of this clonotype. A further study also used this sample, focusing on T cells expressing NK-cell markers. That work adds: Sorted CD3+CD56+NKG2C+, CD3+CD56+NKG2C- and CD3+CD56-NKG2C+ T cells supplied TCR beta repertoires. Most of the eight sequenced donors were classified as HCMV-seropositive, and one was classified as seronegative. NKG2C+ dominant clonotype frequencies in 5 or 6 donors were roughly 1.0-7.5% of CD8+ T cells.

This clonotype originated in a woman between 18 and 29 years old in good health. This chain links TRBV9 with TRBJ2-5; TRBD1 is a possible D gene (5 bases). The sample comprised CD4+ T cells sorted from blood. CDR3 in DNA: TGTGCCAGCAGCGTATTGGACAACCAAGAGACCCAGTACTTC. It yields the protein CASSVLDNQETQYF.